This T cell receptor beta chain was recorded in a study of human T cells and chemical hapten exposure. Across the study: The study sensitized with 2% DPC on an approximately 2 cm by approximately 2 cm patch of upper inner arm skin. The study's findings and limits: Alopecia affecting every donor means their immune response may not match healthy people's.

Time point given: patch test 1, 2 weeks after DPC sensitization. Treatment described: therapeutic diphenylcyclopropenone sensitization with weekly scalp DPC. Samples of blood were obtained prior to the application of each patch test. The germline V gene has CDR1 SQVTM and CDR2 ANQGSEA. This CDR3 spans 13 amino acids. This clonotype was found once. The antigen remains unidentified. A much larger clone sits a single nucleotide away, making a read error possible. In the authors' workflow: Per sample, the median was about 95,000 TCRs, with values from about 24,000 to 680,000. MiXCR, run by TCRdb on the RACE reads, gives a single entry per CDR3 protein. Clone size and V and J calls follow TCRdb, not the original study. Here the sample spans 55,000 to 85,000 distinct CDR3 sequences, over 7.5% being singletons.

Sequencing was performed on whole blood, taken in connection with sensitization to the hapten diphenylcyclopropenone (DPC). The gene calls are TRBV29-1 and TRBJ1-2, with D unresolved. The receptor's source is a woman aged 40-49 years with alopecia areata. Some clones in this sample may be carry-over from other donors' samples. Written as DNA, the CDR3 is TGCAGCGTCGTCCGAAAAGCCGGCTATAGCTACACCTTC. Its protein is CSVVRKAGYSYTF.